The 3 T cell receptor beta chains reported below all come from one sample, sequenced in a study of technical replicates of blood from a few donors (dated by TCRdb to about 2017). The protocol used for the library was the immunoSEQ multiplex PCR assay. Drawn from immuneACCESS, this table holds only the in-frame rearrangements with V and J called that TCRdb kept. Clones are partly lost; checked studies trace under half to an unresolved V gene and leave the rest unexplained. In this sample the table shows fewer than 15,000 clones, approximately 93% of which occur a single time. Clones ranked in the top ten supply roughly 6.7% of the sample. Sequences were obtained from PBMCs. These receptors all stem from a human donor in good health.

This clone was found once. The chain couples TRBV6-5 to TRBJ2-1; 14 nucleotides agree with TRBD2. The germline CDR1 and CDR2 sequences are MNHEY and SVGAGI. V shed 6 bases, J shed 10 bases, and the junction held 8 bases outside the gene matches. CDR3 length: 15 amino acids. The DNA for the CDR3 is TGTGCCAGCAGGCCGGGACTAGCGGGAGTCAAGGAGCAGTTCTTC. Translating gives CASRPGLAGVKEQFF.

The CDR3 loop is CASSPLHAYSGTYEQYF. Here the CDR3 DNA reads TGTGCCAGCTCACCCTTGCACGCATATTCAGGGACCTACGAGCAGTACTTC. The chain uses TRBV18 and TRBJ2-7; tentatively, D is TRBD1 (5 bases). V dropped 3 bases and J dropped 2 bases, with 20 bases sitting between them. Germline lookup yields CDR1 KGHSH and CDR2 LQKENI. The CDR3 loop spans 17 amino acids.

The J gene is TRBJ1-2, the V gene TRBV10-2, with D maybe TRBD1 (5 bases). V gave up 2 bases and J gave up 7 bases, with 17 bases separating them. The CDR3 is 15 residues long. The germline V gene encodes CDR1 WSHSY and CDR2 SAAADI. The CDR3 DNA is TGCGCCAGCAGTGAGGAGTACAGGAGGGAGATTGGCTACACCTTC. This sequence encodes CASSEEYRREIGYTF.